A single sample is the source of the 20 T cell receptor beta chains below, sequenced in a study of regulatory T cells in long-lasting Graves disease. Construction of the TCR beta libraries employed iRepertoire HTBI primers in conjunction with Arm-PCR of CDR3 regions. TCRdb itself ran the multiplex PCR reads through MiXCR, one entry per CDR3 protein. The table includes about 460,000 distinct CDR3 sequences, about 14% detected once. Time point noted: newly diagnosed GD, antithyroid drugs for less than 3 months. PBMCs were the source of the RNA used for TCR sequencing. These same records also appear under a second study, on T cells in Graves' hyperthyroidism and ophthalmopathy.

Material: peripheral blood mononuclear cells (PBMCs), obtained at new diagnosis, from a patient treated with antithyroid drugs. These receptors all come from a woman aged 45-65 years with Graves disease.

The chain is built from TRBV29-1 and TRBJ2-5; D remains unclear. This CDR3 is 12 amino acids long. The V gene's germline CDR1 is SQVTM and CDR2 ANQGSEA. V dropped 7 bases and J dropped 1 base, with 10 bases sitting between them. Here the CDR3 reads CSETTSQETQYF. As DNA, the CDR3 is TGCAGCGAAACGACGAGCCAAGAGACCCAGTACTTC.

Only one count was recorded for this clonotype. The rearrangement links TRBV7-9 to TRBJ1-5; D is unresolved. CDR3 length: 15 amino acids. Germline-derived CDR1 and CDR2 are SEHNR and FQNEAQ (reference sequence). Trimming left V 5 bases short and J 4 bases short, with 15 bases between. Here the CDR3 reads CASSPSLTGNQPQHF. Written as DNA, the CDR3 is TGTGCCAGCAGCCCAAGCTTGACGGGAAATCAGCCCCAGCATTTT.

The sample holds many counts of this clonotype. This chain links TRBV28 with TRBJ2-7, with TRBD1 matching over 7 bases. Per the germline V gene, CDR1 is MDHEN and CDR2 is SYDVKM. V gave up 9 bases and J gave up 4 bases; unmatched junction bases: 3. The CDR3 spans 11 residues. CDR3 nucleotides: TGTGCCAGTTGGGGACAGTACGAGCAGTACTTC. Its translation is CASWGQYEQYF.

Of note for this clonotype: A read error may be the cause here, since a much bigger clone is one base away. This chain joins TRBV10-3 and TRBJ2-7; 9 bases map to TRBD2. This CDR3 has 16 amino acids. V lost 3 bases to trimming and J lost 7 bases; unmatched junction nucleotides: 13. CDR1 is ENHRY, CDR2 SYGVKD, per germline. The CDR3 loop is CAISDPREGAHNEQYF. CDR3 DNA: TGTGCCATCAGTGACCCGCGGGAGGGGGCCCACAATGAGCAGTACTTC.

This sequence joins TRBV3-1 and TRBJ2-7; 8 bases line up with TRBD1. The CDR3 has 15 residues. The ends lost 5 bases at V and 2 bases at J; junction bases unmatched: 8. Germline loops: CDR1 LGHDT, CDR2 YNNKEL (reference sequence). The DNA for the CDR3 is TGTGCCAGCAGCGCCACGGGACAGGCGGCCTACGAGCAGTACTTC. Translation gives CASSATGQAAYEQYF.

A note on this clonotype: This clone may be a read error of a much larger clone one base away. Because the CDR3 is missing its conserved closing phenylalanine or tryptophan, this is likely a read error. The chain carries TRBV3-1 and TRBJ1-5; no clear D. Trimming removed 0 bases at V and 7 bases at J, with 13 bases between. Germline CDR1 and CDR2: LGHDT and YNNKEL (reference sequence). CDR3 length equals 15 residues. CDR3 bases: TGTGCCAGCAGCCAAGATTGGAGGGCCAGGCAGCCCCAGCATTCT. Its protein product is CASSQDWRARQPQHS.

In its sample, this clonotype was seen many times. This chain joins TRBV28 and TRBJ2-1, with D tentatively TRBD1 (6 bases). The CDR3 spans 17 residues. Germline CDR1 is MDHEN and CDR2 is SYDVKM. V was trimmed by 6 bases and J by 0 bases, leaving 18 bases between them. The CDR3 here is CASSPTSRGSSYNEQFF. As DNA, the CDR3 is TGTGCCAGCAGCCCCACTAGTAGGGGGAGCTCCTACAATGAGCAGTTCTTC.

The chain links TRBV4-1 to TRBJ2-3, with 10 nucleotides matching TRBD1. The CDR3 consists of 18 residues. V lost 0 bases to trimming and J lost 2 bases; unmatched junction nucleotides: 8. Germline V gene data show CDR1 as MGHRA and CDR2 as YSYEKL. The CDR3 reads CASSQDRLRQGATDTQYF. In nucleotides, the CDR3 is TGCGCCAGCAGCCAAGATAGGTTGAGACAGGGGGCCACAGATACGCAGTATTTT.

This clonotype has ten or more counts. The chain has TRBV10-3 and TRBJ2-5; D uncertain. Germline CDR1 is ENHRY and CDR2 is SYGVKD. V gave up 6 bases and J gave up 2 bases, with 10 bases separating them. The CDR3 sequence is 13 residues long. CDR3 protein: CAISRYGQETQYF. The DNA for the CDR3 is TGTGCCATCAGCCGGTACGGGCAAGAGACCCAGTACTTC.

As to this clonotype: A clone one base away is much larger, so this may be a read error. V gene TRBV4-1 combines with J gene TRBJ2-5; D uncertain. The end of the DNA aligns better with TRBJ2-7, so the J call may be wrong. This CDR3 is built from 15 residues. Germline CDR1 MGHRA, CDR2 YSYEKL. The CDR3 DNA follows: TGCGCCAGCAACCCACTTCGGAGCGTCTCCTACGAGCAGTACTTC. It specifies CASNPLRSVSYEQYF.

Ten or more counts support this clonotype. The chain has TRBV7-3 and TRBJ2-1, with 8 bases that match TRBD2. CDR3 length: 15 residues. Germline-derived CDR1 and CDR2 are SGHTA and FQGTGA. J gave up 8 bases and V 3 bases, and 9 bases lay outside the gene matches. In DNA, the CDR3 is TGTGCCAGCAGCTTCTCTGCGGGAGGAGGGTATGAGCAGTTCTTC. It is translated as CASSFSAGGGYEQFF.

The chain employs TRBV3-1 and TRBJ2-1, with 11 bases lining up with TRBD2. Germline V gives CDR1 LGHDT, CDR2 YNNKEL (reference sequence). The CDR3 loop spans 16 amino acids. Unmatched junction bases numbered 5, after V lost 0 bases and J lost 7 bases. CDR3 protein: CASSQDKRLAGNEQFF. The DNA of the CDR3 is TGTGCCAGCAGCCAAGATAAAAGACTAGCGGGAAATGAGCAGTTCTTC.

As regards this clonotype: A read error likely explains this, since a far larger clone differs by one base. The CDR3 loop reads CASSLYQETQFF. CDR3 nucleotides: TGTGCCAGCAGCTTGTACCAAGAGACCCAGTTCTTC. The V gene is TRBV13, the J gene TRBJ2-1; no clear D gene. V shed 3 bases and J shed 13 bases, with 13 bases lying between them. From germline, CDR1 is PRHDT and CDR2 FYEKMQ (reference sequence). CDR3 length equals 12 residues.

This clonotype was observed many times. The J gene is TRBJ2-1, the V gene TRBV20-1; 10 nucleotides align to TRBD2. V trimming: 5 bases; J trimming: 2 bases; junction bases outside the gene matches: 6. The CDR3 contains 15 residues. CDR1 and CDR2 from the germline V gene are DFQATT and SNEGSKA (reference sequence). CDR3 DNA: TGCAGTGCTCGTCTAGCGGGAGTTACCTACAATGAGCAGTTCTTC. It encodes CSARLAGVTYNEQFF.

This clonotype came up a few times. The chain uses TRBV27 and TRBJ2-7, with a tentative D call TRBD2 (6 bases). Germline values: CDR1 MNHEY, CDR2 SMNVEV (reference sequence). CDR3 size: 14 residues. V dropped 4 bases and J dropped 2 bases, with 12 bases sitting between them. The CDR3 spells CASSYERAAYEQYF. The CDR3 DNA reads as TGTGCCAGCAGTTATGAGCGGGCCGCCTACGAGCAGTACTTC.

This clonotype was seen a handful of times. V gene TRBV5-1 combines with J gene TRBJ1-5; no firm D call. Germline loops: CDR1 SGHRS, CDR2 YFSETQ. The CDR3 consists of 15 residues. The V gene lost 0 bases and the J gene lost 4 bases, with 11 bases spanning the gap. In nucleotides, the CDR3 is TGCGCCAGCAGCTTGGTTACAGCCGGGAATCAGCCCCAGCATTTT. As protein: CASSLVTAGNQPQHF.

In its sample, this clonotype was seen once. Just one base apart from a much larger clone, this may be a read error. The chain has TRBV5-1 and TRBJ2-1; D is unclear. CDR3 length: 16 amino acids. CDR1 is SGHRS, CDR2 YFSETQ, per germline. CDR3: CASSSIASIDHNVQFF. CDR3 DNA: TGTGCCAGCAGCTCCATAGCCTCGATCGACCACAATGTGCAGTTCTTC.

The J gene is TRBJ1-6, the V gene TRBV4-1; 10 bases fit TRBD1. Germline-derived CDR1 and CDR2 are MGHRA and YSYEKL. The CDR3 totals 16 residues. V shed 0 bases, J shed 9 bases, and the junction held 5 bases outside the gene matches. This chain's CDR3 is CASSQDRGQGSSPLHF. For the CDR3, the DNA is TGCGCCAGCAGCCAAGATAGGGGACAGGGGTCTTCACCCCTCCACTTT.

The V and J genes are TRBV28 and TRBJ1-4; D gene unclear. Germline assignment: CDR1 MDHEN and CDR2 SYDVKM. The ends were cut back, 5 bases at V and 4 bases at J, with 5 bases in the middle. The CDR3 totals 12 residues. The CDR3 spells CASSRFNEKLFF. The DNA for the CDR3 is TGTGCCAGCAGTCGGTTTAATGAAAAACTGTTTTTT. Full variable domain (remainder filled in from reference TRBV28 and TRBJ1-4): DVKVTQSSRYLVKRTGEKVFLECVQDMDHENMFWYRQDPGLGLRLIYFSYDVKMKEKGDIPEGYSVSREKKERFSLILESASTNQTSMYLCASSRFNEKLFFGSGTQLSVL.

This clonotype was counted between two and nine times. The CDR3 bases are TGTGCCAGCAGTTTAGGAGCAGGGCGGGCCGGGGAGCTGTTTTTT. As protein: CASSLGAGRAGELFF. This rearrangement joins TRBV27 to TRBJ2-2; D might be TRBD1 or TRBD2, each matching 5 bases. This CDR3 is built from 15 residues. Germline loops: CDR1 MNHEY, CDR2 SMNVEV (reference sequence). Trimming removed 2 bases from V and 6 bases from J, with 13 bases in between.